This T cell receptor beta chain is drawn from a study of blood T cell repertoires in COVID-19. Trimming took 2 bases from V and 6 from J; bases not matched to a gene: 3. Germline CDR1 MNHEY, CDR2 SVGAGI. The CDR3 sequence is 14 residues long. Original data processing: Using reference gene primer amplification, nucleated cell counts were estimated. TCRdb's table, derived via immunoSEQ multiplex PCR, lists solely in-frame clones and lacks some. The DNA was the basis for D and trimming; V, J and clone size are from that table. The sample holds about 92,000 clones, roughly 80% seen once. A remark on this clone: Different DNA sequences within this sample yield the same CDR3.

Input material: peripheral blood. This TCR came from a man aged 45-65 years who had recovered from COVID-19. The chain has TRBV6-5 and TRBJ2-3; 9 bases agree with TRBD2. The CDR3 DNA sequence: TGTGCCAGCAGTTACGCCAGCGGGAGGGATACGCAGTATTTT. It yields the protein CASSYASGRDTQYF.